One sample yielded the 10 T cell receptor beta chains listed below, sequenced in a study of blood T cell repertoires in COVID-19. Clones were sequenced by immunoSEQ multiplex PCR, and TCRdb holds only the in-frame ones, with some missing. The sample lists 300,000 to 450,000 clones; around 87% were seen once. Sequenced input: peripheral blood. These receptors came from a woman in her twenties or thirties with COVID-19, enrolled during active disease.

The V and J genes are TRBV6-2 or TRBV6-3 and TRBJ2-7, with a tentative D call TRBD2 (6 bases). The V and J ends lost 4 bases and 2 bases respectively, with 9 bases between them. The CDR3 has 13 residues. Per germline, CDR1 MNHEY and CDR2 SVGEGT. The CDR3 nucleotides are TGTGCCAGCAGTTTGGGACTGACCTACGAGCAGTACTTC. It is translated as CASSLGLTYEQYF.

The chain recombines TRBV2 with TRBJ1-4; D is uncertain. The CDR3 length is 15 residues. V lost 4 bases and J lost 7, with 16 bases in between. CDR1 is SNHLY, CDR2 FYNNEI, per germline. CDR3 region: CASSGVEARGEKLFF. CDR3 coding DNA: TGTGCCAGCAGTGGAGTGGAGGCCCGGGGTGAAAAACTGTTTTTT. The full variable domain, in which reference TRBV2 and TRBJ1-4 provide the parts outside the CDR3, is EPEVTQTPSHQVTQMGQEVILRCVPISNHLYFYWYRQILGQKVEFLVSFYNNEISEKSEIFDDQFSVERPDGSNFTLKIRSTKLEDSAMYFCASSGVEARGEKLFFGSGTQLSVL.

The rearrangement links TRBV5-1 to TRBJ2-7; 9 positions match TRBD2. After removal of 4 bases from V and 1 base from J, the junction contained 12 bases not matched to a gene. Germline V gene data show CDR1 as SGHRS and CDR2 as YFSETQ. This CDR3 contains 17 residues. The CDR3 region has the DNA TGCGCCAGCAGCAGTGGCAGGGGGGCGGGAGGGTCCTACGAGCAGTACTTC. Amino acids: CASSSGRGAGGSYEQYF.

This chain links TRBV3-1 (or the pseudogene TRBV3-2) with TRBJ2-3; tentatively, D is TRBD1 (5 bases). CDR3 size: 11 residues. V lost 6 bases, J lost 4 bases, and 5 bases lay in between. Germline CDR1 reads LGHDT; CDR2 reads YNNKEL (reference sequence). The CDR3 DNA reads TGTGCCAGCAGAGGGGCAGATACGCAGTATTTT. Protein product: CASRGADTQYF.

This clone was seen a single time. This rearrangement joins TRBV7-9 to TRBJ2-7; D gene ambiguous. This CDR3 comprises 13 residues. The V end lost 2 bases, the J end lost 5 bases, and 10 bases lay between the germline ends. From germline, CDR1 is SEHNR and CDR2 FQNEAQ (reference sequence). CDR3 residues: CASSLPGGDEQYF. Written as DNA, the CDR3 is TGTGCCAGCAGCTTACCCGGCGGTGACGAGCAGTACTTC.

The gene calls are TRBV30 and TRBJ2-7; 14 positions agree with TRBD2. Germline V gives CDR1 GTSNPN, CDR2 SVGIG (reference sequence). After removal of 0 bases from V and 4 bases from J, the junction contained 5 bases not matched to a gene. The CDR3 is 16 residues long. This CDR3 is CAWSVRLAGGPYEQYF. CDR3 DNA sequence: TGTGCCTGGAGTGTGCGACTAGCGGGAGGGCCGTACGAGCAGTACTTC.

This clone was counted once. The chain carries TRBV5-4 and TRBJ2-5; 9 nucleotides match TRBD1. V trimming: 4 bases; J trimming: 5 bases; junction bases outside the gene matches: 9. The CDR3 runs to 15 residues. The germline CDR1 and CDR2 sequences are SGHNT and YYREEE (reference sequence). The CDR3 DNA sequence: TGTGCCAGCAGCGTATACAGGGGGCGAGAGGAGACCCAGTACTTC. As protein: CASSVYRGREETQYF.

The table lists this clone with a count of one. The CDR3 bases are TGTGCCAGCAGCTTAGGGACTACCTACAATGAGCAGTTCTTC. Residues: CASSLGTTYNEQFF. The chain couples TRBV7-2 to TRBJ2-1, with D possibly being TRBD2 (6 bases). Looked up from germline, CDR1 is SGHTA and CDR2 is FQGNSA. There are 14 residues in the CDR3. V lost 1 base and J lost 2, with 6 bases in between.

The V gene is TRBV7-9, the J gene TRBJ2-6; D may be TRBD1 (5 bases). Germline-derived CDR1 and CDR2 are SEHNR and FQNEAQ (reference sequence). Between the trimmed V and J ends, which lost 2 bases and 3 bases, there was a span of 17 bases. This CDR3 is built from 18 residues. CDR3: CASSLFLGRPLGANVLTF. CDR3 coding DNA: TGTGCCAGCAGCTTATTCCTGGGGCGACCCCTTGGGGCCAACGTCCTGACTTTC.

The rearrangement joins TRBV3-1 (or the pseudogene TRBV3-2) to TRBJ2-2; TRBD1 matches 11 bases. This CDR3 is built from 15 residues. With V trimmed by 5 bases and J by 6 bases, 5 bases remained unmatched. In germline, CDR1 is LGHDT, CDR2 YNNKEL (reference sequence). CDR3 nucleotide sequence: TGTGCCAGCAGCGGCCGGGACAGGGGGGCCGGGGAGCTGTTTTTT. Translated: CASSGRDRGAGELFF.